A selection of T cell receptor beta chains follows, all from one sample in a study of OX40 agonist ivuxolimab in advanced cancers. The repertoire was sequenced with immunoSEQ multiplex PCR; TCRdb's copy has only in-frame clones and lacks some. The sample records 35,000 to 50,000 clones, around 89% being singletons. This material consisted of CD4+ or CD8+ T cells sorted from blood, taken in a trial of the OX40 agonist ivuxolimab. The source of these receptors is an adult with an advanced solid tumor such as melanoma, head and neck, liver or kidney cancer. The CDR3 runs from the conserved cysteine through the conserved F or W. The D gene is left open where the match is weak. The size of a clone is reported for some rows only, either as once, few or many, or as a class for expanded clones.

size	V	J	D	CDR3	DNA
.	TRBV5-5	TRBJ2-1	.	CASSLAGADEQFF	TGTGCCAGCAGCTTGGCGGGGGCCGATGAGCAGTTCTTC
.	TRBV18	TRBJ2-1	TRBD1	CASSLYSGTGGDEQFF	TGTGCCAGCTCCCTATATTCCGGGACAGGGGGCGATGAGCAGTTCTTC
.	TRBV2	TRBJ2-6	TRBD1	CASNSHGDRASGANVLTF	TGTGCCAGCAACAGCCACGGGGACAGGGCGTCTGGGGCCAACGTCCTGACTTTC
.	TRBV18	TRBJ2-5	.	CASSPNQGQQETQYF	TGTGCCAGCTCACCAAACCAGGGGCAACAGGAGACCCAGTACTTC
.	TRBV5-1	TRBJ1-2	TRBD1	CASSLGQGEGYTF	TGCGCCAGCAGCTTGGGACAGGGGGAAGGCTACACCTTC
.	TRBV7-6	TRBJ1-3	.	CASSLISGNTIYF	TGTGCCAGCAGCCTCATCTCTGGAAACACCATATATTTT
once	TRBV7-9	TRBJ2-6	.	CASSLTGSWSGANVLTF	TGTGCCAGCAGCTTAACAGGGAGTTGGTCTGGGGCCAACGTCCTGACTTTC
.	TRBV27	TRBJ1-2	TRBD1	CASSYRGFNGYTF	TGTGCCAGCAGTTACAGGGGGTTTAATGGCTACACCTTC
.	TRBV12-5	TRBJ1-5	.	CASISRGQDQPQHF	TGTGCTAGCATCAGTCGGGGCCAGGATCAGCCCCAGCATTTT
.	TRBV5-6	TRBJ1-5	.	CASSLFNSFPYQPQHF	TGTGCCAGCAGCTTGTTTAATTCATTCCCTTACCAGCCCCAGCATTTT
.	TRBV5-3	TRBJ1-3	.	CARSPGRPNTIYF	TGTGCCAGAAGCCCGGGGAGGCCTAACACCATATATTTT
.	TRBV5-1	TRBJ2-7	TRBD1	CASSLQGAGYEQYF	TGCGCCAGCAGCTTACAGGGGGCAGGGTACGAGCAGTACTTC
.	TRBV2	TRBJ2-7	.	CASKGGIISYEQYF	TGTGCCAGCAAAGGGGGGATTATTTCCTACGAGCAGTACTTC
.	TRBV9	TRBJ1-5	.	CASSVMGTNQPQHF	TGTGCCAGCAGTGTGATGGGGACAAATCAGCCCCAGCATTTT
.	TRBV7-3	TRBJ1-1	.	CASSLLGYGEAFF	TGTGCCAGCAGCTTACTGGGTTATGGTGAAGCTTTCTTT
.	TRBV2	TRBJ1-4	.	CASGGDGGSAANEKLFF	TGTGCCAGCGGAGGAGACGGGGGTTCGGCGGCTAATGAAAAACTGTTTTTT
.	TRBV7-9	TRBJ2-2	.	CASSFLQGHTGELFF	TGTGCCAGCAGCTTTTTACAGGGTCACACCGGGGAGCTGTTTTTT
.	TRBV18	TRBJ2-3	TRBD2	CASSPPSGGRTDTQYF	TGTGCCAGCTCACCACCAAGCGGGGGGAGGACAGATACGCAGTATTTT
.	TRBV10-1	TRBJ2-4	.	CASSESGGAFGNIQYF	TGCGCCAGCAGTGAGTCGGGAGGCGCCTTCGGAAACATTCAGTACTTC
.	TRBV7-6	TRBJ2-7	.	CASSLMGSSYEQYF	TGTGCCAGCAGCTTGATGGGCAGCTCCTACGAGCAGTACTTC
.	TRBV5-8	TRBJ1-4	.	CASSSGWTNEKLFF	TGTGCCAGCAGCTCAGGGTGGACTAATGAAAAACTGTTTTTT
once	TRBV7-9	TRBJ2-1	TRBD2	CASSSLAGSSYNEQFF	TGTGCCAGCAGCTCTTTAGCGGGGAGCTCCTACAATGAGCAGTTCTTC
.	TRBV7-2	TRBJ2-3	TRBD1	CASSNPGQSDTQYF	TGTGCCAGCAGCAATCCGGGACAGTCAGATACGCAGTATTTT
.	TRBV6-1	TRBJ2-1	.	CASSWGTQGYEQFF	TGTGCCAGCAGTTGGGGAACTCAGGGCTATGAGCAGTTCTTC
.	TRBV19	TRBJ2-1	TRBD2	CASSAESHGTSGGSEQFF	TGTGCCAGTAGTGCGGAATCCCACGGGACTAGTGGGGGGAGTGAGCAGTTCTTC
.	TRBV2	TRBJ2-3	.	CASTPDRDTDTQYF	TGTGCCAGCACCCCCGACCGGGACACAGATACGCAGTATTTT
.	TRBV5-8	TRBJ1-6	.	CASRPPTPNSPLHF	TGTGCCAGCCGGCCACCTACTCCAAATTCACCCCTCCACTTT